Below are 2 T cell receptor beta chains sequenced from a single sample in a study of blood T cell repertoires in COVID-19. Data came from immunoSEQ multiplex PCR; TCRdb stores just in-frame clones and leaves some out. The data show a few hundred thousand clones, around 90% seen once. Sequences were obtained from PBMCs or T cells enriched from blood (not recorded which). The origin of the receptors is a woman aged 55-69 years in a cohort exposed to, infected with or recovered from COVID-19 (not recorded which).

The chain couples TRBV5-4 to TRBJ2-2, with 10 bases fitting TRBD1. The length of the CDR3 is 15 residues. In germline, CDR1 is SGHNT, CDR2 YYREEE (reference sequence). The ends lost 7 bases at V and 3 bases at J; junction bases unmatched: 6. The CDR3 nucleotides read TGTGCCAGCTCGACGGGACAGGGGTACACCGGGGAGCTGTTTTTT. Translation gives CASSTGQGYTGELFF.

The chain couples TRBV28 to TRBJ2-7; D possibly corresponds to TRBD2 (6 bases). Between the trimmed V and J ends, which lost 7 bases and 7 bases, there was a span of 20 bases. Looked up from germline, CDR1 is MDHEN and CDR2 is SYDVKM. The CDR3 runs to 14 residues. CDR3 coding DNA: TGTGCCAGCATTCAACGCCCCACTGGGAGGGAGCAGTACTTC. It codes for CASIQRPTGREQYF.